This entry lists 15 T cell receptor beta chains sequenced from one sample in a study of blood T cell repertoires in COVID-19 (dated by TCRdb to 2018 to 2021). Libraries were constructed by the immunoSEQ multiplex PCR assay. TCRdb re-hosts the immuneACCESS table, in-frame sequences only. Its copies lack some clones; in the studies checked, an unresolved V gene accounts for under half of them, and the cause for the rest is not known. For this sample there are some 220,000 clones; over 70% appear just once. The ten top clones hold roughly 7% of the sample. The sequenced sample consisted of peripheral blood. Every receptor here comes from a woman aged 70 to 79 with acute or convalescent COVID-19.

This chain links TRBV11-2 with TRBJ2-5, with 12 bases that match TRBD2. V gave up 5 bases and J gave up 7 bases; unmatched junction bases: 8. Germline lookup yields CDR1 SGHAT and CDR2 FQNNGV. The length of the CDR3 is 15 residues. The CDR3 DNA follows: TGTGCCAGCAGCCCGACTAGCGGGGGTATCGGGACCCAGTACTTC. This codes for CASSPTSGGIGTQYF.

In DNA, the CDR3 is TGCGCCAGCAGCCCGAGGCCGGGTCCCCAAGATACGCAGTATTTT. Translating gives CASSPRPGPQDTQYF. The rearrangement joins TRBV5-1 to TRBJ2-3; unclear D gene. Germline CDR1 reads SGHRS; CDR2 reads YFSETQ. Trimming took off 4 bases at V and 5 bases at J, with 17 bases between the two ends. The length of the CDR3 is 15 residues. The whole variable domain, remainder taken from reference TRBV5-1 and TRBJ2-3, is KAGVTQTPRYLIKTRGQQVTLSCSPISGHRSVSWYQQTPGQGLQFLFEYFSETQRNKGNFPGRFSGRQFSNSRSEMNVSTLELGDSALYLCASSPRPGPQDTQYFGPGTRLTVL.

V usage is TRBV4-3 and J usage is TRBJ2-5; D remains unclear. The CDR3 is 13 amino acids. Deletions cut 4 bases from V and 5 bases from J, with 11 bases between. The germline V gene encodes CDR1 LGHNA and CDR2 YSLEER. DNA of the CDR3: TGCGCCAGCAGCCCCAACCTCCGGGAGACCCAGTACTTC. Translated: CASSPNLRETQYF.

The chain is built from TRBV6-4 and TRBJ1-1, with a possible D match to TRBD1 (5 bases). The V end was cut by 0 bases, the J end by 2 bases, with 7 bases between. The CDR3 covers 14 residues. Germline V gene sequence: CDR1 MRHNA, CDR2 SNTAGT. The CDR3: CASSDSGGNTEAFF. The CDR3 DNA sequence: TGTGCCAGCAGTGACTCGGGGGGAAACACTGAAGCTTTCTTT.

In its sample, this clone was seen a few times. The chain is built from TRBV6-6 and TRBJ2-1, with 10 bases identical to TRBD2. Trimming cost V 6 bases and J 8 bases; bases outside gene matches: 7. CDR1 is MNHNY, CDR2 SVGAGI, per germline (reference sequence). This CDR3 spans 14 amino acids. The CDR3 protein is CASRYSGGADEQFF. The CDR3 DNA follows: TGTGCCAGCAGGTACAGCGGGGGGGCCGATGAGCAGTTCTTC.

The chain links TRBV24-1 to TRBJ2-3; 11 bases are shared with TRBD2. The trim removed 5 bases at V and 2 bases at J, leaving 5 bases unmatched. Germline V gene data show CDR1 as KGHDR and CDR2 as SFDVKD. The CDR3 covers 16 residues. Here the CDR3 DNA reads TGTGCCACCAGTGCTGGGACTAGCGGATTCACAGATACGCAGTATTTT. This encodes CATSAGTSGFTDTQYF.

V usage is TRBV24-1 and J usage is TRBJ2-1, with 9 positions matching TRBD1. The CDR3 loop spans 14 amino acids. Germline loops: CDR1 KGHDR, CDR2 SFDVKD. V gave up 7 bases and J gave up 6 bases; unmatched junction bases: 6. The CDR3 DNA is TGTGCCACCAGCCGACAGGGGGGCCCCAATGAGCAGTTCTTC. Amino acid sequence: CATSRQGGPNEQFF.

The CDR3 loop reads CASSYGSLAGGFTDTQYF. CDR3 nucleotides: TGTGCCAGCAGTTACGGGTCGCTGGCGGGGGGGTTCACAGATACGCAGTATTTT. This chain joins TRBV6-2 or TRBV6-3 and TRBJ2-3; 9 bases align to TRBD2. V trimming: 2 bases; J trimming: 2 bases; junction bases outside the gene matches: 11. Per the germline V gene, CDR1 is MNHEY and CDR2 is SVGEGT. The CDR3 runs 18 residues.

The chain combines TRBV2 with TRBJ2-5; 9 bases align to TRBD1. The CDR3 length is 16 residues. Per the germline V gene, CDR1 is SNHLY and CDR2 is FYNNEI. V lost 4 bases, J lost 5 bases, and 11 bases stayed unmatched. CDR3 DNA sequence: TGTGCCAGCAGTGGGGACAGGGCCGGCAAAAGGGAGACCCAGTACTTC. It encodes CASSGDRAGKRETQYF.

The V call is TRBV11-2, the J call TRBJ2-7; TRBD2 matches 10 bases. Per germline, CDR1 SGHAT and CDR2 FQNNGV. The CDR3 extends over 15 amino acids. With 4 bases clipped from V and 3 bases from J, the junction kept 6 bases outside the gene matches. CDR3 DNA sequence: TGTGCCAGCAGCTCTACTAGCGGGGTAGTCTACGAGCAGTACTTC. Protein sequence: CASSSTSGVVYEQYF.

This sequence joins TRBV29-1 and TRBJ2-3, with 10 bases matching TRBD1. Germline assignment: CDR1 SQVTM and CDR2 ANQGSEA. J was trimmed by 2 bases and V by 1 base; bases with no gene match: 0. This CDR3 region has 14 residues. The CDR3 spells CSVEGQGATDTQYF. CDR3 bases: TGCAGCGTTGAAGGACAGGGGGCCACAGATACGCAGTATTTT.

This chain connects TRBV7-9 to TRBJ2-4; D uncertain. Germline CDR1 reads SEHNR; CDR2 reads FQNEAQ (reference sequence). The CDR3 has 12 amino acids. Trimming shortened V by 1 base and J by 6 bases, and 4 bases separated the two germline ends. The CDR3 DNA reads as TGTGCCAGCAGCTTAGACTTAAACATTCAGTACTTC. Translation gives CASSLDLNIQYF.

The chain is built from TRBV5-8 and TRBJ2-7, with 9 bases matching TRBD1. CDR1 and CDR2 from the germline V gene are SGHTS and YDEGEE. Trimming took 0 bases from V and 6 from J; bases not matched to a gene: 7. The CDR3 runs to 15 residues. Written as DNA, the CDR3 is TGTGCCAGCAGCTTGGCCGGGACAGGGCGTTCCGAGCAGTACTTC. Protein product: CASSLAGTGRSEQYF.

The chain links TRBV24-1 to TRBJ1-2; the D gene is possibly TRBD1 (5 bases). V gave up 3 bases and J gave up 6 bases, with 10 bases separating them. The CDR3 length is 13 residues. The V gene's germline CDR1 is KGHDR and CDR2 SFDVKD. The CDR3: CATSDHQGNGYTF. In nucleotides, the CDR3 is TGTGCCACCAGTGATCACCAGGGCAATGGCTACACCTTC.

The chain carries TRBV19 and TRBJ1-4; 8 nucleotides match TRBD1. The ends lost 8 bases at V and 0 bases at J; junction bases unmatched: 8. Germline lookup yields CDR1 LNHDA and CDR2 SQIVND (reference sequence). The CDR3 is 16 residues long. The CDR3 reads CASSTGATTTNEKLFF. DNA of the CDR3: TGTGCCAGTTCGACAGGGGCAACTACAACTAATGAAAAACTGTTTTTT.